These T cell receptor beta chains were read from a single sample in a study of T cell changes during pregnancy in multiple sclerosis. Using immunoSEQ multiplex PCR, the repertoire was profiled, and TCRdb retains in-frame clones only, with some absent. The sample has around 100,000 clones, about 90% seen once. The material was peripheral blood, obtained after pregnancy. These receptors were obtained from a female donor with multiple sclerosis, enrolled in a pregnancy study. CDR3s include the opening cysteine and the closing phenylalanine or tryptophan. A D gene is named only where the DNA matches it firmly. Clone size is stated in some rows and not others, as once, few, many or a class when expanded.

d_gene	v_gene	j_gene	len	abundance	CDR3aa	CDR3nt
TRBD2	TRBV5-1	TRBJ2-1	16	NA	CASSLGAGGTYNEQFF	TGCGCCAGCAGCCTAGGAGCGGGAGGTACCTACAATGAGCAGTTCTTC
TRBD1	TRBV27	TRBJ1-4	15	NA	CASSSDRGSGEKLFF	TGTGCCAGCAGTTCCGACAGGGGATCGGGTGAAAAACTGTTTTTT
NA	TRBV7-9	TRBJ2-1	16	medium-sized	CASSLGEAGQRNEQFF	TGTGCCAGCAGCTTAGGGGAGGCAGGGCAGCGAAATGAGCAGTTCTTC
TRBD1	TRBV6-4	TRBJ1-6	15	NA	CASSDGTGLNSPLHF	TGTGCCAGCAGTGACGGGACAGGCCTAAATTCACCCCTCCACTTT
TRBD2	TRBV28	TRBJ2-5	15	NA	CATGGSRPYQETQYF	TGTGCCACGGGGGGGTCCCGACCGTACCAAGAGACCCAGTACTTC
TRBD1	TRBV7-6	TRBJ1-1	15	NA	CASSLGTGEGTEAFF	TGTGCCAGCAGCCTTGGGACAGGGGAGGGCACTGAAGCTTTCTTT
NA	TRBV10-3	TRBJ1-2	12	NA	CAISDPNGGYTF	TGTGCCATCAGTGACCCGAACGGTGGCTACACCTTC
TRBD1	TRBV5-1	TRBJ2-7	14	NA	CASSTGQGVYEQYF	TGCGCCAGCAGCACGGGACAGGGGGTCTACGAGCAGTACTTC
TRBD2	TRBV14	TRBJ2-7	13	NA	CASSPGTSFEQYF	TGTGCCAGCAGCCCCGGGACTAGCTTCGAGCAGTACTTC
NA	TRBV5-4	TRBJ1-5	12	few	CASSAPGQPQHF	TGTGCCAGCAGCGCGCCCGGGCAGCCCCAGCATTTT
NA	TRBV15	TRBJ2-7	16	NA	CATSRDQGRGSYEQYF	TGTGCCACCAGCAGAGATCAGGGAAGGGGGTCTTACGAGCAGTACTTC
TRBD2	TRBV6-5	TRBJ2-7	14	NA	CASRVAGGPYEQYF	TGTGCCAGCAGGGTAGCGGGAGGGCCCTATGAGCAGTACTTC
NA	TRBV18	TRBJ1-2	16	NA	CASSPPGALGNYGYTF	TGTGCCAGCTCACCACCGGGAGCGCTAGGCAACTATGGCTACACCTTC
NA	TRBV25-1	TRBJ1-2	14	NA	CASSDGYGGDGYTF	TGTGCCAGCAGTGATGGTTATGGGGGGGATGGCTACACCTTC
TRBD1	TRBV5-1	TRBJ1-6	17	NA	CASSKLRDRTTNSPLHF	TGCGCCAGCAGCAAGCTCCGGGACAGGACAACTAATTCACCCCTCCACTTT
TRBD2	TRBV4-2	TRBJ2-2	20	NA	CASSSRGRAGHPTNTGELFF	TGTGCCAGCAGCTCTAGAGGGCGAGCGGGGCATCCTACGAACACCGGGGAGCTGTTTTTT
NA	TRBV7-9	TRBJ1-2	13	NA	CASSFLFNYGYTF	TGTGCCAGCAGCTTTCTCTTTAACTATGGCTACACCTTC
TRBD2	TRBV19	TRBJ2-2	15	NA	CAAGGGQSITGELFF	TGTGCGGCCGGGGGGGGCCAGAGTATCACCGGGGAGCTGTTTTTT
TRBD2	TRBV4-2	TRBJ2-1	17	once	CASSQLQTSGRYNEQFF	TGTGCCAGCAGCCAACTCCAGACTAGCGGGCGTTACAATGAGCAGTTCTTC
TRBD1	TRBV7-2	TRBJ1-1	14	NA	CASSLQGTTGSAFF	TGTGCCAGCAGCCTACAAGGGACGACAGGGTCGGCTTTCTTT
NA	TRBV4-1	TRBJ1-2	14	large	CASSQEAGSYGYTF	TGCGCCAGCAGCCAAGAAGCAGGGTCCTATGGCTACACCTTC
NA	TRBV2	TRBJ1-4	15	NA	CASRLTRDTDEKLFF	TGTGCCAGCAGACTAACCCGGGACACCGATGAAAAACTGTTTTTT
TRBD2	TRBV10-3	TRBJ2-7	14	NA	CAISVGLVGYEQYF	TGTGCCATCAGTGTGGGACTAGTTGGCTACGAGCAGTACTTC